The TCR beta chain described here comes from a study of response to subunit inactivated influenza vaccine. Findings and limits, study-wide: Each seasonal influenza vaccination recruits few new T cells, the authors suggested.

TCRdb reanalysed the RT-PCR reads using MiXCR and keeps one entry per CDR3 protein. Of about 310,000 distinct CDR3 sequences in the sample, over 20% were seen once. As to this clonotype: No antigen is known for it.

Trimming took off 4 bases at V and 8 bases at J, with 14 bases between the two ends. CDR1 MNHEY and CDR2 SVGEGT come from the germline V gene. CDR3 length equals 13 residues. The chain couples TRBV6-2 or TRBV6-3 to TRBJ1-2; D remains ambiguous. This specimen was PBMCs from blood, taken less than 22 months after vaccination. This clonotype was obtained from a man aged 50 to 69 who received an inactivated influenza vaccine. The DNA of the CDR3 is TGTGCCAGCAGTTTGGGTAGAATAAACGGCTACACCTTC. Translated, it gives CASSLGRINGYTF.